The 9 T cell receptor beta chains presented below share a single source sample, sequenced in a study of T cells in women clearing cervical HPV infection. Clones were read by immunoSEQ multiplex PCR, and TCRdb kept only the in-frame ones, dropping some. This table lists 20,000 to 25,000 clones. Input material: blood buffy coat. These receptor sequences come from a woman aged 18 to 75 with a cervical HPV16 infection that either progressed to CIN3+ or cleared (not recorded which).

Concerning this clone: The read falls 3 residues short of the CDR3 end, and the missing part is taken from the germline J gene. The J gene is TRBJ2-7, the V gene TRBV5-1, with D possibly being TRBD2 (7 bases). This CDR3 is built from 18 residues. Germline V lookup: CDR1 SGHRS, CDR2 YFSETQ. V dropped 4 bases and J dropped 1 base, with 24 bases sitting between them. The chain's CDR3 is CASSQNAVGGPWSYEQYF. Incomplete CDR3 DNA: TGCGCCAGCAGCCAGAATGCCGTCGGGGGGCCATGGTCCTACGAG.

Of note for this clone: With the read ending 3 residues before the CDR3 end, the germline J gene is used to fill in that end. V gene TRBV19 combines with J gene TRBJ1-1; possible D gene TRBD1, 5 bases. Germline CDR1 reads LNHDA; CDR2 reads SQIVND (reference sequence). The CDR3 runs 13 residues. V was shortened by 5 bases and J by 2 bases, with 9 bases between the two germline ends. The CDR3 sequence: CASSLGGNTEAFF. CDR3 bases read: TGTGCCAGTAGTCTGGGGGGAAACACTGAA.

About this clone: Read coverage stops 3 residues before the CDR3 terminus; the germline J gene supplies the remainder. This chain joins TRBV5-4 and TRBJ1-5; no reliable D call. Germline V lookup: CDR1 SGHNT, CDR2 YYREEE (reference sequence). Trimming cost V 5 bases and J 0 bases, with 12 bases left between them. This CDR3 has 15 residues. The CDR3: CASRPTPYSNQPQHF. The covered CDR3 bases are TGTGCCAGCAGACCGACACCCTATAGCAATCAGCCC.

Concerning this clone itself: Read sequence stops 3 residues before the CDR3 end, and the germline J gene provides the missing end. V gene TRBV28 combines with J gene TRBJ2-7; 11 nucleotides match TRBD2. The germline V gene encodes CDR1 MDHEN and CDR2 SYDVKM. The V gene end was trimmed by 5 bases and the J gene end by 2 bases; junction bases not matched to a gene: 8. The CDR3 sequence is 16 residues long. The CDR3 loop reads CASSPRLAGLTYEQYF. The sequenced part of the CDR3 DNA is TGTGCCAGCAGTCCTAGACTAGCGGGGCTCACCTACGAG.

Regarding this clone: The CDR3 goes on 3 residues after the read ends, and that part is filled in from the germline J gene. The J gene is TRBJ2-4, the V gene TRBV2; TRBD1 aligns across 8 bases. Germline V gives CDR1 SNHLY, CDR2 FYNNEI. This CDR3 has 14 residues. Germline trimming cut 8 bases from V and 4 bases from J; bases unmatched to any gene: 7. The CDR3 here is CASELDRVKNIQYF. CDR3 bases read: TGTGCCAGCGAATTGGACAGGGTAAAAAACATT.

As regards this clone: The DNA ends 3 residues before the CDR3 does, and the rest of the CDR3 is filled in from the germline J gene. This sequence joins TRBV5-6 and TRBJ1-4; D remains unclear. CDR1 and CDR2 from the germline V gene are SGHDT and YYEEEE. The CDR3 consists of 14 residues. V lost 0 bases and J lost 3, with 6 bases in between. CDR3 sequence reads: CASSLGSPNEKLFF. The DNA read from the CDR3 is TGTGCCAGCAGCTTGGGTAGCCCTAATGAAAAA.

Note on this clone: The read finishes 3 residues shy of the CDR3 end, and the germline J gene is used to complete it. The J gene is TRBJ2-7, the V gene TRBV19; 7 nucleotides align to TRBD2. The length of the CDR3 is 13 residues. Germline trimming cut 5 bases from V and 4 bases from J; bases unmatched to any gene: 5. Germline CDR1 LNHDA, CDR2 SQIVND (reference sequence). CDR3 bases read: TGTGCCAGTAGTTCGACGGGGGGATACGAG. Translation gives CASSSTGGYE. The whole CDR3 sequence is CASSSTGGYEQYF.

With respect to this clone: The sequence runs out 3 residues before the end of the CDR3; the remainder is reconstructed from the germline J gene. This chain links TRBV4-2 with TRBJ2-7, with 13 bases that match TRBD2. CDR1 is LGHNA, CDR2 YNFKEQ, per germline. This CDR3 region has 16 residues. V lost 1 base to trimming and J lost 2 bases; unmatched junction nucleotides: 2. The sequenced CDR3 bases are TGTGCCAGCAGCCAAGTTGGGACTAGCGGGACCTACGAG. This translates into CASSQVGTSGTYE. The whole CDR3 protein is CASSQVGTSGTYEQYF.

About this clone itself: The read ends 3 residues shy of where the CDR3 ends; the end is completed using the germline J gene. The V call is TRBV30, the J call TRBJ2-7, with D possibly being TRBD1 or TRBD2 (5 bases each). The CDR3 is 13 amino acids. V lost 3 bases, J lost 3 bases, and 12 bases lay in between. CDR1 and CDR2 from the germline V gene are GTSNPN and SVGIG (reference sequence). This CDR3 reads CAWRDSRGYEQYF. CDR3 DNA, as far as it was read: TGTGCCTGGAGAGACTCGAGGGGCTACGAG.